Listed below are T cell receptor beta chains from one sample, sequenced in a study of shared T cell receptors in the human thymus. The table came from immunoSEQ multiplex PCR; TCRdb's copy has only in-frame clones and leaves some out. In the table there are some 700,000 clones, roughly 90% of which are singletons. These data also formed part of another study, on human thymus T cells.

Sequenced material: thymocytes. These receptors came from a boy younger than two with a congenital heart defect. Both conserved end residues are part of each CDR3. The D gene is left open where the match is weak. Clone size is stated in some rows and not others, as once, few, many or a class when expanded.

j_call	v_call	d_call	clone_size	cdr3_aa	cdr3_nt
TRBJ2-5	TRBV4-3	-	-	CASSQAGAQETQYF	TGCGCCAGCAGCCAAGCAGGGGCTCAAGAGACCCAGTACTTC
TRBJ1-2	TRBV18	TRBD1	-	CASSPRDRERDYGYTF	TGTGCCAGCTCACCAAGGGACAGGGAAAGGGACTATGGCTACACCTTC
TRBJ2-1	TRBV2	-	-	CASSGKDLEGLRFF	TGTGCCAGCAGTGGTAAAGATCTTGAGGGTTTGAGGTTCTTC
TRBJ1-2	TRBV28	-	-	CASTTKGEGTNGYTF	TGTGCCAGCACCACGAAAGGAGAAGGTACAAATGGCTACACCTTC
TRBJ2-5	TRBV11-2	TRBD2	-	CASSFKGASGEYQETQYF	TGTGCCAGCAGCTTTAAGGGGGCTAGCGGGGAGTACCAAGAGACCCAGTACTTC
TRBJ1-3	TRBV7-9	TRBD1	once	CASSPRTGGNTIYF	TGTGCCAGCAGCCCTCGGACAGGGGGAAACACCATATATTTT
TRBJ1-3	TRBV7-8	-	-	CASSLGAVSSRNTIYF	TGTGCCAGCAGCTTAGGGGCAGTCTCATCTAGAAACACCATATATTTT
TRBJ2-1	TRBV30	TRBD1	-	CAYRQGADNEQFF	TGTGCCTATCGACAGGGGGCGGACAATGAGCAGTTCTTC
TRBJ2-3	TRBV28	TRBD2	-	CASSSIGLAGVRRTDTQYF	TGTGCCAGCAGTTCTATTGGACTAGCGGGAGTTAGGAGGACAGATACGCAGTATTTT
TRBJ2-5	TRBV7-2	TRBD2	-	CASSQEITSGWAGETQYF	TGTGCCAGCAGCCAAGAGATCACTAGCGGGTGGGCGGGGGAGACCCAGTACTTC
TRBJ1-5	TRBV28	-	-	CASSPLKGYSNQPQHF	TGTGCCAGCAGCCCATTAAAGGGGTATAGCAATCAGCCCCAGCATTTT
TRBJ2-3	TRBV14	-	-	CASSQEGQTDTQYF	TGTGCCAGCAGCCAAGAAGGACAGACAGATACGCAGTATTTT
TRBJ2-1	TRBV10-2	TRBD2	-	CASSGRTSASVYNEQFF	TGCGCCAGCAGTGGTCGGACTAGCGCCTCCGTATACAATGAGCAGTTCTTC
TRBJ2-1	TRBV2	TRBD2	-	CASKTSGRYNEQFF	TGTGCCAGTAAGACTAGCGGGAGGTACAATGAGCAGTTCTTC
TRBJ2-7	TRBV6-6	TRBD2	-	CASSLRVAGANEQYF	TGTGCCAGCAGCTTGAGGGTAGCGGGAGCCAACGAGCAGTACTTC
TRBJ2-1	TRBV5-4	TRBD2	-	CASSLVQREMSYNEQFF	TGTGCCAGCAGCTTGGTCCAGCGGGAGATGTCCTACAATGAGCAGTTCTTC
TRBJ2-2	TRBV30	-	few	CAWSVRRSGELFF	TGTGCCTGGAGTGTACGCAGGTCCGGGGAGCTGTTTTTT
TRBJ1-2	TRBV10-3	TRBD1	-	CAISPRQGDYGYTF	TGTGCCATCAGTCCCCGACAGGGAGACTATGGCTACACCTTC
TRBJ2-7	TRBV5-6	TRBD1	once	CASSSDREPYEQYF	TGTGCCAGCAGCTCGGACAGGGAACCCTACGAGCAGTACTTC
TRBJ2-6	TRBV12-5	TRBD1	-	CASGLDPGTGVGANVLTF	TGTGCTAGTGGTTTGGACCCCGGGACAGGGGTAGGGGCCAACGTCCTGACTTTC
TRBJ2-2	TRBV29-1	-	-	CSVNREDGELFF	TGCAGCGTTAACAGGGAAGACGGGGAGCTGTTTTTT
TRBJ1-3	TRBV5-4	TRBD1	-	CASSPGRDRGNSGNTIYF	TGTGCCAGCAGCCCGGGACGGGACAGGGGGAACTCTGGAAACACCATATATTTT
TRBJ1-4	TRBV25-1	TRBD1	few	CASSEYPPGGRGEKLFF	TGTGCCAGCAGTGAATATCCCCCAGGGGGCCGCGGGGAAAAACTGTTTTTT
TRBJ2-7	TRBV25-1	-	-	CASSEYRPGRAYEQYF	TGTGCCAGCAGTGAATATAGGCCGGGTCGGGCCTACGAGCAGTACTTC
TRBJ2-7	TRBV28	TRBD2	-	CASSFKPKREGPVYEQYF	TGTGCCAGCAGTTTCAAACCCAAGCGGGAGGGCCCGGTCTACGAGCAGTACTTC
TRBJ2-7	TRBV16	TRBD1	-	CASSQSWTGYEQYF	TGTGCCAGCAGCCAATCTTGGACAGGCTACGAGCAGTACTTC
TRBJ2-6	TRBV7-3	-	-	CASSDTGTPNVLTF	TGTGCCAGCAGCGACACCGGGACACCCAACGTCCTGACTTTC
TRBJ1-1	TRBV19	TRBD1	-	CASSIGPQGGTEAFF	TGTGCCAGTAGTATCGGCCCCCAGGGGGGCACTGAAGCTTTCTTT
TRBJ2-3	TRBV5-4	-	-	CASSPPDTVGITDTQYF	TGTGCCAGCAGCCCCCCGGACACGGTCGGAATCACAGATACGCAGTATTTT
TRBJ2-3	TRBV25-1	TRBD2	-	CASGQREYTDTQYF	TGTGCCAGTGGACAGCGGGAGTACACAGATACGCAGTATTTT
TRBJ2-7	TRBV4-3	TRBD1	-	CASSPRTGPTYEQYF	TGCGCCAGCAGCCCCAGGACAGGACCCACCTACGAGCAGTACTTC
TRBJ2-5	TRBV5-1	TRBD2	-	CASSVGLAGGKYQETQYF	TGCGCCAGCAGCGTGGGACTAGCGGGGGGGAAGTACCAAGAGACCCAGTACTTC
TRBJ2-1	TRBV27	TRBD2	-	CASSPLAGMAGEQFF	TGTGCCAGCAGTCCACTAGCGGGAATGGCGGGAGAGCAGTTCTTC
TRBJ1-5	TRBV27	-	-	CASSPMPHAGRVVGNQPQHF	TGTGCCAGCAGTCCCATGCCGCATGCGGGGCGGGTCGTCGGCAATCAGCCCCAGCATTTT
TRBJ2-4	TRBV28	-	-	CASTPTKNIQYF	TGTGCCAGCACCCCTACCAAAAACATTCAGTACTTC
TRBJ1-5	TRBV19	-	few	CASSYRGRGSNQPQHF	TGTGCCAGTAGTTACCGGGGTCGGGGTAGCAATCAGCCCCAGCATTTT
TRBJ2-4	TRBV6-5	-	-	CARDSSLAKNIQYF	TGTGCCAGGGACTCCTCACTAGCCAAAAACATTCAGTACTTC
TRBJ2-4	TRBV4-2	TRBD2	-	CASSQPQPYGTSGPVAKNIQYF	TGTGCCAGCAGCCAGCCCCAACCGTACGGGACTAGCGGGCCAGTTGCCAAAAACATTCAGTACTTC
TRBJ1-1	TRBV29-1	-	once	CSVERSEAFF	TGCAGCGTTGAGAGGTCTGAAGCTTTCTTT
TRBJ2-5	TRBV11-2	TRBD2	-	CASSLGLAGPYQETQYF	TGTGCCAGCAGCTTGGGACTAGCGGGGCCGTACCAAGAGACCCAGTACTTC
TRBJ2-3	TRBV7-3	-	-	CASSFLALTDTQYF	TGTGCCAGCAGCTTCTTGGCTCTCACAGATACGCAGTATTTT
TRBJ1-1	TRBV27	TRBD1	-	CASSPTGYTEAFF	TGTGCCAGCAGTCCGACAGGGTACACTGAAGCTTTCTTT
TRBJ2-1	TRBV7-2	TRBD2	once	CASSLGTSGRDYEQFF	TGTGCCAGCAGCCTCGGGACTAGCGGGAGGGACTATGAGCAGTTCTTC
TRBJ2-7	TRBV6-1	TRBD2	-	CASSEGPPETSAPSEQYF	TGTGCCAGCAGTGAGGGGCCCCCAGAGACTAGCGCCCCGAGCGAGCAGTACTTC
TRBJ2-7	TRBV27	-	-	CASSPLRTSSYEQYF	TGTGCCAGCAGTCCCCTTCGGACAAGCTCCTACGAGCAGTACTTC
TRBJ2-7	TRBV28	-	-	CASKVYNQAAPESYEQYF	TGTGCCAGCAAAGTTTATAACCAGGCCGCCCCCGAATCCTACGAGCAGTACTTC
TRBJ2-2	TRBV2	-	-	CASSHDRSGELFF	TGTGCCAGCAGTCATGACAGGTCCGGGGAGCTGTTTTTT
TRBJ2-7	TRBV19	TRBD1	-	CASSGGQDNYEQYF	TGTGCCAGTAGTGGGGGACAGGACAACTACGAGCAGTACTTC
TRBJ2-3	TRBV7-6	-	-	CASSPGRGSDTQYF	TGTGCCAGCAGCCCTGGTCGGGGGTCAGATACGCAGTATTTT
TRBJ2-7	TRBV6-1	-	-	CATRIQGFYEQYF	TGTGCCACCCGAATACAGGGTTTCTACGAGCAGTACTTC